These 22 T cell receptor beta chains came from one sample sequenced in a study of control samples from healthy donors and cancer patients. This table comes from immunoSEQ multiplex PCR, and its TCRdb copy is limited to in-frame clones, with some not included. The sample carries around 130,000 clones, around nine tenths recorded once. Sequenced: blood. Receptors were obtained from a man between 45 and 60 years old in good health.

The chain carries TRBV15 and TRBJ2-5, with D unresolved. Per the germline V gene, CDR1 is LNHNV and CDR2 is YYDKDF (reference sequence). V lost 7 bases, J lost 2 bases, and 14 bases lay in between. This CDR3 has 14 residues. The CDR3 reads CATKGGNRQETQYF. As DNA, the CDR3 is TGTGCCACCAAGGGCGGAAACCGACAAGAGACCCAGTACTTC.

The chain combines TRBV7-3 with TRBJ1-1; possible D gene TRBD1, 6 bases. From germline, CDR1 is SGHTA and CDR2 FQGTGA. The CDR3 consists of 14 residues. The germline V and J ends were trimmed by 6 bases and 1 base, with 12 bases remaining between them. This CDR3 is CASREGQTNTEAFF. The CDR3 DNA follows: TGTGCCAGCAGAGAAGGACAGACGAACACTGAAGCTTTCTTT.

The genes are TRBV7-3 and TRBJ1-1; no clear D. Trimming left V 2 bases short and J 1 base short, with 5 bases between. CDR3 length: 13 amino acids. Germline loops: CDR1 SGHTA, CDR2 FQGTGA. CDR3 bases: TGTGCCAGCAGCTTAGCAGCGAACACTGAAGCTTTCTTT. This sequence encodes CASSLAANTEAFF. Variable domain in full (rest from reference TRBV7-3 and TRBJ1-1): GAGVSQTPSNKVTEKGKYVELRCDPISGHTALYWYRQSLGQGPEFLIYFQGTGAADDSGLPNDRFFAVRPEGSVSTLKIQRTERGDSAVYLCASSLAANTEAFFGQGTRLTVV.

The J gene is TRBJ1-1, the V gene TRBV3-1 (or the pseudogene TRBV3-2); D remains unclear. From germline, CDR1 is LGHDT and CDR2 YNNKEL (reference sequence). Trimming took 1 base from V and 7 from J, leaving 10 bases between them. This CDR3 contains 13 residues. DNA for the CDR3: TGTGCCAGCAGCCAAGTTAAGTGGAGTGAAGCTTTCTTT. Its protein is CASSQVKWSEAFF.

The rearrangement uses TRBV11-2 and TRBJ1-2; TRBD1 agrees at 8 bases. Germline V gene sequence: CDR1 SGHAT, CDR2 FQNNGV. CDR3 size: 13 residues. V dropped 3 bases and J dropped 4; count of bases not matched to a gene: 1. CDR3 nucleotides: TGTGCCAGCAGCTTCGGGACAGGCTATGGCTACACCTTC. Protein: CASSFGTGYGYTF.

This clone was detected once. This chain connects TRBV30 to TRBJ1-2, with D unresolved. V lost 6 bases and J 6 bases, leaving 8 bases between the germline ends. Germline assignment: CDR1 GTSNPN and CDR2 SVGIG (reference sequence). The CDR3 spans 10 residues. The CDR3: CACEGHGYTF. CDR3 nucleotides: TGTGCCTGTGAAGGTCATGGCTACACCTTC.

The gene calls are TRBV21-1 and TRBJ1-5; the table's D gene call, TRBD1, was not cross checked with the DNA. TRBV21-1 is listed as a pseudogene. The CDR3 is 17 residues long. CDR3: CASSKPRDRGSNQPQHF. The CDR3 coding sequence is TGTGCCAGCAGCAAGCCCCGGGACAGGGGAAGCAATCAGCCCCAGCATTTT.

The chain links TRBV7-9 to TRBJ2-7; D tentatively fits TRBD1 or TRBD2 (6 bases each). This CDR3 comprises 17 residues. The germline V gene has CDR1 SEHNR and CDR2 FQNEAQ (reference sequence). V shed 3 bases and J shed 3 bases, with 21 bases lying between them. The CDR3 DNA follows: TGTGCCAGCAGCTTCTCGGGACGGGGGCTCGAGGGCTACGAGCAGTACTTC. It encodes CASSFSGRGLEGYEQYF.

This clone was seen just once. V and J are TRBV5-6 and TRBJ2-5; no reliable D call. CDR1 SGHDT and CDR2 YYEEEE come from the germline V gene. Trimming cost V 6 bases and J 2 bases, with 14 bases left between them. The CDR3 is 14 residues long. The CDR3 DNA reads TGTGCCAGCACCTCGTCCTGGGAACAAGAGACCCAGTACTTC. Translated: CASTSSWEQETQYF.

V gene TRBV25-1 combines with J gene TRBJ2-7; 8 nucleotides agree with TRBD2. From germline, CDR1 is MGHDK and CDR2 SYGVNS. The length of the CDR3 is 14 residues. The junction had 6 bases not matched to a gene; V was cut back by 5 bases and J by 3 bases. Here the CDR3 DNA reads TGTGCCAGCAGTCCTTGGACTAGCAGCTACGAGCAGTACTTC. Its translation: CASSPWTSSYEQYF.

CDR3 region: CASSRDSDQPQHF. The CDR3 coding sequence is TGTGCCAGCAGCCGGGACAGCGATCAGCCCCAGCATTTT. The rearrangement uses TRBV2 and TRBJ1-5; 7 bases align to TRBD1. Germline V gene lookup returns CDR1 SNHLY and CDR2 FYNNEI. The ends lost 6 bases at V and 5 bases at J; junction bases unmatched: 4. This CDR3 contains 13 residues.

The chain combines TRBV6-1 with TRBJ1-6; 11 positions match TRBD1. Trimming removed 2 bases from V and 7 bases from J; junction bases left unmatched: 10. Per germline, CDR1 MNHNS and CDR2 SASEGT. The CDR3 runs 18 residues. CDR3 nucleotides: TGTGCCAGCAGTGAACCGGGACAGGGGGTGGGTAACAATTCACCCCTCCACTTT. This translates into CASSEPGQGVGNNSPLHF.

Note on this clone: Distinct nucleotide sequences in the sample also encode this CDR3. This sequence joins TRBV2 and TRBJ2-7, with D hard to call. Germline CDR1 reads SNHLY; CDR2 reads FYNNEI. V lost 2 bases, J lost 2 bases, and 4 bases lay in between. CDR3 size: 12 residues. The CDR3 is CASSEQAYEQYF. CDR3 nucleotides: TGTGCCAGCAGTGAACAGGCCTACGAGCAGTACTTC.

The V and J genes are TRBV9 and TRBJ2-3; D may be TRBD2 (6 bases). V gave up 4 bases and J gave up 1 base, with 13 bases separating them. The CDR3 loop spans 15 amino acids. The germline gives CDR1 SGDLS, CDR2 YYNGEE. The DNA for the CDR3 is TGTGCCAGCAGCCGGGTGCGGGGTGGCACAGATACGCAGTATTTT. Its translation: CASSRVRGGTDTQYF.

The chain employs TRBV7-6 and TRBJ2-7; no definite D call. The CDR3 has 11 amino acids. The germline V and J ends were trimmed by 4 bases and 5 bases, with 6 bases remaining between them. Germline V gene lookup returns CDR1 SGHVS and CDR2 FNYEAQ. The CDR3 sequence is CASSSEDEQYF. The CDR3 DNA follows: TGTGCCAGCAGCTCCGAGGACGAGCAGTACTTC.

This chain joins TRBV12-3 or TRBV12-4 and TRBJ2-7; D remains unclear. The ends were cut back, 6 bases at V and 6 bases at J, with 9 bases in the middle. This CDR3 contains 11 residues. CDR3 in DNA: TGTGCCAGCAGCCTTCAGCGCGAGCAGTACTTC. Its translation is CASSLQREQYF.

The rearrangement links TRBV6-5 to TRBJ2-5; 7 positions match TRBD2. Germline loops: CDR1 MNHEY, CDR2 SVGAGI. Unmatched junction bases numbered 5, after V lost 5 bases and J lost 5 bases. The CDR3 extends over 13 amino acids. This CDR3 reads CASSRDYGETQYF. In nucleotides, the CDR3 is TGTGCCAGCAGTCGGGACTATGGCGAGACCCAGTACTTC.

The J gene is TRBJ1-2, the V gene TRBV6-5; 8 bases map to TRBD1. Germline values: CDR1 MNHEY, CDR2 SVGAGI. CDR3 size: 14 residues. The trim removed 2 bases at V and 5 bases at J, leaving 4 bases unmatched. CDR3 sequence (DNA): TGTGCCAGCAGTTACGCGGGACAGGAATATGGCTACACCTTC. Amino acid sequence: CASSYAGQEYGYTF.

The chain couples TRBV19 to TRBJ1-5, with D tentatively TRBD1 (6 bases). CDR3 length: 18 residues. The germline V and J ends were trimmed by 5 bases and 1 base, with 21 bases remaining between them. Germline assignment: CDR1 LNHDA and CDR2 SQIVND (reference sequence). CDR3 loop: CASSLSDRRGFSNQPQHF. The DNA of the CDR3 is TGTGCCAGTAGTCTCTCGGACAGAAGAGGTTTCAGCAATCAGCCCCAGCATTTT.

The chain uses TRBV4-1 and TRBJ2-7; TRBD1 aligns across 10 bases. V lost 4 bases, J lost 4 bases, and 4 bases stayed unmatched. Germline loops: CDR1 MGHRA, CDR2 YSYEKL. This CDR3 contains 14 residues. The CDR3 here is CASSLGTGVYEQYF. CDR3 in DNA: TGCGCCAGCAGCCTTGGGACAGGGGTATACGAGCAGTACTTC.

The chain recombines TRBV5-4 with TRBJ1-1; D is undetermined. This CDR3 spans 14 amino acids. The V end was cut by 0 bases, the J end by 3 bases, with 9 bases between. CDR1 is SGHNT, CDR2 YYREEE, per germline (reference sequence). CDR3 sequence (DNA): TGTGCCAGCAGCTTGGAGGTCGGGTACACTGAAGCTTTCTTT. Translating it yields CASSLEVGYTEAFF.

This clone was picked up one time. J is TRBJ2-7 and V is TRBV2, with D perhaps TRBD2 (5 bases). V shed 2 bases and J shed 3 bases, with 14 bases lying between them. CDR3 length: 15 residues. CDR1 is SNHLY and CDR2 is FYNNEI in the germline V gene. CDR3 DNA: TGTGCCAGCAGTGAAACCCCGCAACTAGTCTACGAGCAGTACTTC. It specifies CASSETPQLVYEQYF.